A single sample is the source of the 7 T cell receptor beta chains below, sequenced in a study of cytomegalovirus exposure and HLA in healthy donors. PCR involved 60 Vbeta and 13 Jbeta primers. Repertoires were generated with immunoSEQ multiplex PCR, while TCRdb's copy carries only in-frame clones and drops some. Seen here are approximately 130,000 clones, less than 80% observed once, and the top ten hold roughly 4%. What was sequenced was PBMCs. The source is a man aged 50 or older in good health and CMV-seropositive.

The V and J genes are TRBV19 and TRBJ1-4; 7 bases match TRBD1. The V and J ends lost 6 bases and 0 bases, in that order; junction bases with no gene match: 16. This CDR3 spans 19 amino acids. CDR1 is LNHDA and CDR2 is SQIVND in the germline V gene (reference sequence). Written as DNA, the CDR3 is TGTGCCAGTAGGCCGCAACCGGGACAGAACTTGGCAACTAATGAAAAACTGTTTTTT. It specifies CASRPQPGQNLATNEKLFF.

The rearrangement links TRBV5-1 to TRBJ2-1; tentatively, D is TRBD1 (5 bases). CDR1 and CDR2 from the germline V gene are SGHRS and YFSETQ. With 2 bases removed from V and 5 bases from J, the gap between germline ends came to 14 bases. This CDR3 region has 15 residues. For the CDR3, the DNA is TGCGCCAGCAGCTTTGGTACAGGTGGAAACAATGAGCAGTTCTTC. Amino acids: CASSFGTGGNNEQFF. Full variable domain (remainder filled in from reference TRBV5-1 and TRBJ2-1): KAGVTQTPRYLIKTRGQQVTLSCSPISGHRSVSWYQQTPGQGLQFLFEYFSETQRNKGNFPGRFSGRQFSNSRSEMNVSTLELGDSALYLCASSFGTGGNNEQFFGPGTRLTVL.

The V gene is TRBV7-9, the J gene TRBJ1-4; D is undetermined. V was trimmed by 5 bases and J by 0 bases, leaving 13 bases between them. CDR3 size: 16 residues. Germline-derived CDR1 and CDR2 are SEHNR and FQNEAQ (reference sequence). Here the CDR3 DNA reads TGTGCCAGCAGCCTGGGCGGGGTTGCAACTAATGAAAAACTGTTTTTT. Translation gives CASSLGGVATNEKLFF.

V gene TRBV6-5 combines with J gene TRBJ1-1; D might be TRBD1 (5 bases). Trimming removed 6 bases from V and 4 bases from J, with 15 bases in between. Per germline, CDR1 MNHEY and CDR2 SVGAGI. The CDR3 covers 14 residues. CDR3 coding DNA: TGTGCCAGCAGGCGTGTCAGGGCGAGCACTGAAGCTTTCTTT. It translates to CASRRVRASTEAFF.

The chain links TRBV29-1 to TRBJ2-1; 7 bases align to TRBD2. Germline loops: CDR1 SQVTM, CDR2 ANQGSEA. The CDR3 extends over 12 amino acids. V was clipped by 6 bases and J by 7 bases; unmatched bases: 6. The CDR3 bases are TGCAGCGTCCGACTAGCTGGGAATGAGCAGTTCTTC. Amino acids: CSVRLAGNEQFF.

This sequence joins TRBV6-1 and TRBJ2-1; D call uncertain. Between the trimmed V and J ends, which lost 4 bases and 5 bases, there was a span of 12 bases. This CDR3 has 14 amino acids. Germline lookup yields CDR1 MNHNS and CDR2 SASEGT. The CDR3: CASSGYRNNNEQFF. The DNA for the CDR3 is TGTGCCAGCAGTGGATACAGAAATAACAATGAGCAGTTCTTC.

This chain links TRBV7-2 with TRBJ1-2; D is undetermined. V was clipped by 5 bases and J by 3 bases, with 13 bases between them. The CDR3 runs 14 residues. Germline V gene lookup returns CDR1 SGHTA and CDR2 FQGNSA. The CDR3 DNA sequence: TGTGCCAGCAGCGCCGACCCGCGGTACTATGGCTACACCTTC. Its translation is CASSADPRYYGYTF.